One T cell receptor beta chain is described in this entry. V gave up 8 bases and J gave up 6 bases; unmatched junction bases: 12. This CDR3 has 16 residues. Germline V gives CDR1 MDHEN, CDR2 SYDVKM. This sample was taken from a study of blood T cell repertoires in COVID-19. Looking at the study overall: The United States, Italy and Spain provided the acute and convalescent COVID-19 samples. PBMCs, B-cell-depleted T cells, or T cells provided the cDNA or gDNA that made up the material.

In the original analysis: Estimates of nucleated cell counts were drawn from the amplification of reference gene primers. Only in-frame clones appear in the TCRdb table, and some are missing; sequencing was by immunoSEQ multiplex PCR. V, J and clone size are taken as reported in that table, and D and trimming were inferred from the DNA itself. The sample includes roughly 190,000 clones, 80% to 90% seen only once; the top ten take roughly 4.6%. The sample was peripheral blood. The sequence was collected from a woman aged 65 to 85 with active or convalescent COVID-19. The rearrangement links TRBV28 to TRBJ2-1; the match to TRBD2 covers 11 bases. The DNA of the CDR3 is TGTGCCAGCGGTCCTAGCGGGAGGCGGGGCCCCAATGAGCAGTTCTTC. Protein product: CASGPSGRRGPNEQFF.